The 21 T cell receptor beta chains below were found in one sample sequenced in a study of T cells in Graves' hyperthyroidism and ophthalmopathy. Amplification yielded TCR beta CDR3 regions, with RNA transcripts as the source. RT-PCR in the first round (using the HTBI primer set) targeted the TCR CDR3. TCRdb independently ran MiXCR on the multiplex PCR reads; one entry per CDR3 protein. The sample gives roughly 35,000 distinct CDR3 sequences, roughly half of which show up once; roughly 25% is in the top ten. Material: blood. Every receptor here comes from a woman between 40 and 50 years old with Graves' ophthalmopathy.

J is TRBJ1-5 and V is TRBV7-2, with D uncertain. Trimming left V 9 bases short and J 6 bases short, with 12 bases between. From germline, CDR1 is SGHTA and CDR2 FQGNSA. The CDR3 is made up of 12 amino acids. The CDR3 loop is CASGSPGQPQHF. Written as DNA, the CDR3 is TGTGCCAGTGGCAGCCCAGGTCAGCCCCAGCATTTT.

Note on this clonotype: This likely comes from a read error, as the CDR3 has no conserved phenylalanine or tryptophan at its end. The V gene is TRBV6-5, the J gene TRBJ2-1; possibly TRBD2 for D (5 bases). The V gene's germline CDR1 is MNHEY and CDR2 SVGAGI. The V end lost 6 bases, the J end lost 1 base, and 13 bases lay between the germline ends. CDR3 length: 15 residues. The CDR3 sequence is CASRMEAGSYNEQFV. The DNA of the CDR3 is TGTGCCAGCAGGATGGAGGCCGGGTCCTACAATGAGCAGTTCGTC.

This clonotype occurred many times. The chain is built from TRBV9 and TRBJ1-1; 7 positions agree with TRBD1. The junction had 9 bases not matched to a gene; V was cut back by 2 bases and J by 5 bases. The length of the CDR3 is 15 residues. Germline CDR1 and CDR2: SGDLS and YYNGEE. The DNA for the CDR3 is TGTGCCAGCAGCGTGGCCGGGACAGAGTATACTGAAGCTTTCTTT. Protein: CASSVAGTEYTEAFF.

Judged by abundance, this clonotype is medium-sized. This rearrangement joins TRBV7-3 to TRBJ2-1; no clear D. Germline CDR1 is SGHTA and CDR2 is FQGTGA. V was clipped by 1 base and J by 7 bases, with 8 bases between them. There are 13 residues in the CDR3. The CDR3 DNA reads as TGTGCCAGCAGCTTAATGCCACGGAATGAGCAGTTCTTC. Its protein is CASSLMPRNEQFF. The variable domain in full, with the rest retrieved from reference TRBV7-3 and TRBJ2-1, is GAGVSQTPSNKVTEKGKYVELRCDPISGHTALYWYRQSLGQGPEFLIYFQGTGAADDSGLPNDRFFAVRPEGSVSTLKIQRTERGDSAVYLCASSLMPRNEQFFGPGTRLTVL.

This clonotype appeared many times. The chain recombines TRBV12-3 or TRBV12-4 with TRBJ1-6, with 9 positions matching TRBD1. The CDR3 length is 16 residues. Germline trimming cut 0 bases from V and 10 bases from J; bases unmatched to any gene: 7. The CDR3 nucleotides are TGTGCCAGCAGTTTAGCGGGACAGGGTAGTTACTCACCCCTCCACTTT. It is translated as CASSLAGQGSYSPLHF.

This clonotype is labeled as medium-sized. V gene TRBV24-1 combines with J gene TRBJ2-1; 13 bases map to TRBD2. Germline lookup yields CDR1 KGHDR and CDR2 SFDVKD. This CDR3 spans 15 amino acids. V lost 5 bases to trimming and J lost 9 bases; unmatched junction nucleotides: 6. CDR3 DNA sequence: TGTGCCACCAGTGGGACTAGCGGGAGTATATCTGAGCAGTTCTTC. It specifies CATSGTSGSISEQFF.

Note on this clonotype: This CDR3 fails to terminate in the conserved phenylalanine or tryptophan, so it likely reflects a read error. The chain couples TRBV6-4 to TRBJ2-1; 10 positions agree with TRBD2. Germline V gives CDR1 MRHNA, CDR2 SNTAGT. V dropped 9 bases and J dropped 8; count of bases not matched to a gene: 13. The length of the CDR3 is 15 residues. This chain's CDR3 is CASGKVAGGGDEQFV. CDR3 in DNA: TGTGCCAGTGGCAAAGTAGCGGGAGGAGGCGATGAGCAGTTCGTC.

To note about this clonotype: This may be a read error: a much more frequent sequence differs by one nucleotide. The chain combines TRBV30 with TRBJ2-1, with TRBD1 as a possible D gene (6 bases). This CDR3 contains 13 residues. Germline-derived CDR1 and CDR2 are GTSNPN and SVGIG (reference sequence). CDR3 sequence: CAWNRVTLNEQCF. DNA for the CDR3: TGTGCCTGGAACAGGGTGACCCTCAATGAGCAGTGCTTC. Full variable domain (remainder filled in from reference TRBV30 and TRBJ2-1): SQTIHQWPATLVQPVGSPLSLECTVEGTSNPNLYWYRQAAGRGLQLLFYSVGIGQISSEVPQNLSASRPQDRQFILSSKKLLLSDSGFYLCAWNRVTLNEQCFGPGTRLTVL.

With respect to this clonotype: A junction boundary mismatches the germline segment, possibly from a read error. The CDR3 loop is CVSSAGGRQGAISGGAREQFF. CDR3 nucleotides: TGTGTCAGCAGCGCTGGGGGTAGACAGGGGGCGATTAGCGGGGGGGCCAGGGAGCAGTTCTTC. The chain couples TRBV7-3 to TRBJ2-1, with TRBD2 as a possible D gene (11 bases). The CDR3 totals 21 residues. CDR1 and CDR2 (germline): SGHTA, FQGTGA.

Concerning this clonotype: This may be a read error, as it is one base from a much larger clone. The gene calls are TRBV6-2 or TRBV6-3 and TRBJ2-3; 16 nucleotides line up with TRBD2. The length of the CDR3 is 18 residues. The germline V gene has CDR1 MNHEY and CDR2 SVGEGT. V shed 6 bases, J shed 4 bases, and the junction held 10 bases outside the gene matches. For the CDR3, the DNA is TGTGCCAGCAGACCCCTAGGGACTAGCGGGGGGGCGGCAGATACGCAGTATTTT. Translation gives CASRPLGTSGGAADTQYF.

The DNA of the CDR3 is TGTGCCACCAGTGAAAACGGGGCGCGAAAGCAGTTCTTC. Protein product: CATSENGARKQFF. This chain links TRBV24-1 with TRBJ2-1; possibly TRBD1 or TRBD2 for D (5 bases each). The V gene's germline CDR1 is KGHDR and CDR2 SFDVKD. Trimming pared 4 bases from V and 11 bases from J, leaving 14 bases between. There are 13 residues in the CDR3.

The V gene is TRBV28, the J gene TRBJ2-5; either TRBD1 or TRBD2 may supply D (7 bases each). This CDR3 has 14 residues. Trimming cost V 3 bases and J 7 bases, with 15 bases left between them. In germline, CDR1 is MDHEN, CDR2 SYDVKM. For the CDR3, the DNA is TGTGCCAGCAGTTTGTCAGGGGGGGCGGGGACCCAGTACTTC. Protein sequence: CASSLSGGAGTQYF.

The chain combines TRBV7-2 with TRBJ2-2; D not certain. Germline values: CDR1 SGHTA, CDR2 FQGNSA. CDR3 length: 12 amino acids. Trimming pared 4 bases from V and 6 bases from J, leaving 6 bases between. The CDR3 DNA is TGTGCCAGCAGCTCGGACGCCGGGGAGCTGTTTTTT. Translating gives CASSSDAGELFF.

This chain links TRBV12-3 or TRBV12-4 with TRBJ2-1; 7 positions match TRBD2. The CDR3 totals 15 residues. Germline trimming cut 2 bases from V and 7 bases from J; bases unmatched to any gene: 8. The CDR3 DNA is TGTGCCAGCAGTTTATCGGGGGGTACCGGGAATGAGCAGTTCTTC. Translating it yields CASSLSGGTGNEQFF.

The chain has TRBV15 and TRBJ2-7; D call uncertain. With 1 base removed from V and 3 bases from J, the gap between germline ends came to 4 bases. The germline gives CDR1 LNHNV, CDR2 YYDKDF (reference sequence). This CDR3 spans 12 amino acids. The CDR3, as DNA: TGTGCCACCAGCAGAGGGGGCTACGAGCAGTACTTC. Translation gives CATSRGGYEQYF.

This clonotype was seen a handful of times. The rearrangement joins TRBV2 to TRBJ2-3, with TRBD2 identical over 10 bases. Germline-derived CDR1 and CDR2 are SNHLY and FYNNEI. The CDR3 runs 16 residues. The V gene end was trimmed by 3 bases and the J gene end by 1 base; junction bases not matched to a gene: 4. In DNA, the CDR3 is TGTGCCAGCAGTGACTGGACTAGCGGTCGCACAGATACGCAGTATTTT. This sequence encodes CASSDWTSGRTDTQYF.

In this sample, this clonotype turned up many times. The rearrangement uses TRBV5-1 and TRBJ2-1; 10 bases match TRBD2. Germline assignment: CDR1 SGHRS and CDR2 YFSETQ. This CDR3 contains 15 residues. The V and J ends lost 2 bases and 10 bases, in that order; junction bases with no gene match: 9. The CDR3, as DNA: TGCGCCAGCAGCTTTTCGACTAGCGGGTGGGGGGAGCAGTTCTTC. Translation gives CASSFSTSGWGEQFF.

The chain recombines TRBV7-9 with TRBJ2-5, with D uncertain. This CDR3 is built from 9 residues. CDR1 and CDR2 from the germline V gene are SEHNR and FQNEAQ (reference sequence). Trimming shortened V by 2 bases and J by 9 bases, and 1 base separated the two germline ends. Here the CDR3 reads CASSLSQYF. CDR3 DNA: TGTGCCAGCAGCTTATCCCAGTACTTC.

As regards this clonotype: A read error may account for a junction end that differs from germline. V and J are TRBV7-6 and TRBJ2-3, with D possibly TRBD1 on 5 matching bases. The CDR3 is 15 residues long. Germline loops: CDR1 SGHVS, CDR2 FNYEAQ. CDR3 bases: TGTGCCAGCAAAGAAGGACCCCTGGACACAGATCCGCAGTATTTT. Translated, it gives CASKEGPLDTDPQYF.

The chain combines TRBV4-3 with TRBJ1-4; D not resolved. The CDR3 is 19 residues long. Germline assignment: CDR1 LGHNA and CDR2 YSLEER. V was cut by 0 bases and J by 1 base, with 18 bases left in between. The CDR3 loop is CASSQDSAGKRGTNEKLFF. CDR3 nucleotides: TGCGCCAGCAGCCAAGATTCGGCGGGGAAGCGCGGAACTAATGAAAAACTGTTTTTT.

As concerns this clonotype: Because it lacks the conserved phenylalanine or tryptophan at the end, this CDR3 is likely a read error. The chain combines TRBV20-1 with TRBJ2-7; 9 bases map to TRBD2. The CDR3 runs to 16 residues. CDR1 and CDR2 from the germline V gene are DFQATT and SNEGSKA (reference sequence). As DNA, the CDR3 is TGTAGTGCTATTGGGACTAGCACCCGGAGGTCGGACGAGCAGTACCTC. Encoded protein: CSAIGTSTRRSDEQYL.